The table lists the clone carrying this T cell receptor (beta chain) with a count of one. The antigen is not known. These data come from a study of long-term antiretroviral therapy in people with HIV. Study-wide results and caveats: Blood was collected between about 2003 and 2017, possibly under older ART regimens. Across all time points, the repertoire was dominated by clones that expanded before ART.

Investigators performed immunoSEQ version v3.0 at survey level. Clones were read by immunoSEQ multiplex PCR, and TCRdb kept only the in-frame ones, dropping some. Among about 21,000 clones listed, around 79% were seen once. Every one of the participants with HIV received treatment in the United States. The TCR originated in a woman aged 40 to 50 with HIV. Material: unsorted PBMCs, obtained 4.1 years after starting antiretroviral therapy.

In nucleotides, the CDR3 is TGTGCCAGCGGATCTCGTGGACTAGCGGGAGTTAATGAGCAGTTCTTC. Encoded protein: CASGSRGLAGVNEQFF. This chain connects TRBV27 to TRBJ2-1; 13 bases line up with TRBD2. J lost 7 bases, V lost 8 bases, and 11 bases had no gene match. The CDR3 has 16 residues. Germline CDR1 and CDR2: MNHEY and SMNVEV (reference sequence).